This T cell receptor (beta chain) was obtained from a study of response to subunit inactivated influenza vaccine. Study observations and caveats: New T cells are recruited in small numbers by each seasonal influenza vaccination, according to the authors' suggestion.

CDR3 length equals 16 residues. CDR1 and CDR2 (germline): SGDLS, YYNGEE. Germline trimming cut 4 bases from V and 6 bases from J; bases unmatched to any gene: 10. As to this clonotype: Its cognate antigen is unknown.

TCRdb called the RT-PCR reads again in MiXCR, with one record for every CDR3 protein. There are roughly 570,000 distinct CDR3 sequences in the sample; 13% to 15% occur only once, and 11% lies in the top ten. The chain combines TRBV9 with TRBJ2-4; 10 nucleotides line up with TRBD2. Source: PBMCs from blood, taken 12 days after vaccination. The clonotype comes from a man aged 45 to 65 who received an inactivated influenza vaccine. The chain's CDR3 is CASSPRDLAGANIQYF. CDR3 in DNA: TGTGCCAGCAGCCCTAGAGACCTAGCGGGAGCAAACATTCAGTACTTC.